The 14 T cell receptor beta chains below were found in one sample sequenced in a study of glioma-infiltrating T cells. Using RNA template, CDR3s of TCR alpha and beta were amplified with iRepertoire arm-PCR. Via MiXCR, TCRdb re-called the multiplex PCR reads, giving one row per CDR3 protein. The sample has more than 100,000 distinct CDR3 sequences; roughly 30% are singletons. Input material: glioma tissue, nonneoplastic brain tissue, or PBMCs (not recorded which). These receptors were taken from a human donor with low-grade glioma or glioblastoma, undergoing nonglioma brain surgery, or in good health (not recorded which).

This clonotype was detected ten times or more. Here the CDR3 DNA reads TGTGCCAGCATTGGGACACTTGGGTCGACAGATACGCAGTATTTT. Translation: CASIGTLGSTDTQYF. The rearrangement uses TRBV7-2 and TRBJ2-3, with D possibly matching TRBD1 (6 bases). The V end lost 7 bases, the J end lost 3 bases, and 17 bases lay between the germline ends. CDR1 is SGHTA, CDR2 FQGNSA, per germline. CDR3 length: 15 residues.

This clonotype came up many times. This chain joins TRBV7-2 and TRBJ1-2; D might be TRBD1 (6 bases). The CDR3 runs 14 residues. Germline values: CDR1 SGHTA, CDR2 FQGNSA. The germline V and J ends were trimmed by 5 bases and 0 bases, with 10 bases remaining between them. The CDR3 spells CASSAGQTNYGYTF. CDR3 DNA sequence: TGTGCCAGCAGCGCCGGACAGACTAACTATGGCTACACCTTC.

J is TRBJ2-1 and V is TRBV3-1; D call uncertain. This CDR3 has 13 residues. V dropped 2 bases and J dropped 8 bases, with 10 bases sitting between them. Germline CDR1 reads LGHDT; CDR2 reads YNNKEL (reference sequence). This CDR3 is CASSQYDWDEQFF. In DNA form, the CDR3 reads TGTGCCAGCAGCCAATATGATTGGGATGAGCAGTTCTTC.

Comment on this clonotype: The junction differs from germline at one of its ends, possibly a read error. The chain recombines TRBV3-1 with TRBJ2-2; 7 nucleotides match TRBD1. Germline V lookup: CDR1 LGHDT, CDR2 YNNKEL (reference sequence). This CDR3 region has 17 residues. CDR3 protein: CASTQRQGVTNTGELFF. The CDR3 nucleotides are TGTGCCAGCACCCAAAGACAGGGAGTGACGAACACCGGGGAGCTGTTTTTT.

This clonotype was counted at least ten times. The chain recombines TRBV18 with TRBJ2-1, with 7 nucleotides matching TRBD1. V was pared by 1 base and J by 5 bases, with 5 bases of the junction left unmatched. Germline CDR1 and CDR2: KGHSH and LQKENI. CDR3 size: 15 residues. The chain's CDR3 is CASSPQGALNNEQFF. Here the CDR3 DNA reads TGTGCCAGCTCACCACAGGGGGCATTGAACAATGAGCAGTTCTTC. The complete variable domain, with remaining parts taken from reference TRBV18 and TRBJ2-1, reads NAGVMQNPRHLVRRRGQEARLRCSPMKGHSHVYWYRQLPEEGLKFMVYLQKENIIDESGMPKERFSAEFPKEGPSILRIQQVVRGDSAAYFCASSPQGALNNEQFFGPGTRLTVL.

About this clonotype: A much larger clone lies a single base off, so this may be a read error. CDR3 nucleotides: TGCGCCAGCAGCTTGGCCAGGGTTATAGGCACAGATACGCAGTATTTT. Protein product: CASSLARVIGTDTQYF. This sequence joins TRBV5-1 and TRBJ2-3; weak D call: TRBD1 (5 bases). Germline assignment: CDR1 SGHRS and CDR2 YFSETQ. Between the trimmed V and J ends, which lost 0 bases and 1 base, there was a span of 12 bases. The CDR3 is 16 amino acids. Supplemented by reference TRBV5-1 and TRBJ2-3, the full variable domain reads KAGVTQTPRYLIKTRGQQVTLSCSPISGHRSVSWYQQTPGQGLQFLFEYFSETQRNKGNFPGRFSGRQFSNSRSEMNVSTLELGDSALYLCASSLARVIGTDTQYFGPGTRLTVL.

Remarks on this clonotype: A much larger clonotype is one base distant, so this may be a read error. The chain couples TRBV20-1 to TRBJ1-2, with D tentatively TRBD1 (5 bases). The CDR3 has 18 residues. The germline V gene has CDR1 DFQATT and CDR2 SNEGSKA (reference sequence). Trimming removed 0 bases at V and 3 bases at J, with 23 bases between. The CDR3 loop is CSAREGAGRERGYYGYTF. CDR3 nucleotide sequence: TGCAGTGCTAGAGAAGGGGCAGGAAGGGAGCGGGGATACTATGGCTACACCTTC.

The CDR3 coding sequence is TGTGCCAGCAGCCAAGGCGGGACACCCGCCGGGGAGCTGTTTTTT. Its translation: CASSQGGTPAGELFF. V and J are TRBV3-1 and TRBJ2-2; tentatively, D is TRBD1 or TRBD2 (6 bases each). V lost 1 base, J lost 6 bases, and 12 bases lay in between. The CDR3 length is 15 residues. The germline V gene encodes CDR1 LGHDT and CDR2 YNNKEL (reference sequence).

This clonotype was detected many times. The chain employs TRBV12-3 or TRBV12-4 and TRBJ1-5; weak D call: TRBD1 (5 bases). This CDR3 spans 13 amino acids. V dropped 3 bases and J dropped 4 bases, with 7 bases sitting between them. CDR3 sequence (DNA): TGTGCCAGCAGTTTCGCAGGGAATCAGCCCCAGCATTTT. As protein: CASSFAGNQPQHF.

This clonotype has a handful of counts. The rearrangement uses TRBV7-9 and TRBJ1-4; 8 bases agree with TRBD1. The V segment lost 5 bases and the J segment 6 bases; nucleotides outside the gene matches: 8. There are 15 residues in the CDR3. CDR1 is SEHNR and CDR2 is FQNEAQ in the germline V gene (reference sequence). CDR3: CASSVAGGSDEKLFF. In DNA, the CDR3 is TGTGCCAGCAGCGTCGCAGGGGGCTCTGATGAAAAACTGTTTTTT. Full variable domain (missing parts from reference TRBV7-9 and TRBJ1-4): DTGVSQNPRHKITKRGQNVTFRCDPISEHNRLYWYRQTLGQGPEFLTYFQNEAQLEKSRLLSDRFSAERPKGSFSTLEIQRTEQGDSAMYLCASSVAGGSDEKLFFGSGTQLSVL.

There are a few counts of this clonotype. The chain joins TRBV11-2 to TRBJ2-7, with D possibly matching TRBD1 (6 bases). Trimming pared 6 bases from V and 7 bases from J, leaving 22 bases between. The CDR3 contains 15 residues. CDR1 SGHAT and CDR2 FQNNGV come from the germline V gene. The CDR3 DNA reads TGTGCCAGCAGGTCCACAGGGTTCCTGGATAAAGAGCAGTACTTC. Its protein is CASRSTGFLDKEQYF. Full variable domain (missing parts from reference TRBV11-2 and TRBJ2-7): EAGVAQSPRYKIIEKRQSVAFWCNPISGHATLYWYQQILGQGPKLLIQFQNNGVVDDSQLPKDRFSAERLKGVDSTLKIQPAKLEDSAVYLCASRSTGFLDKEQYFGPGTRLTVT.

This clonotype has a handful of counts. The chain employs TRBV29-1 and TRBJ1-2; D call uncertain. This CDR3 is built from 13 residues. Germline values: CDR1 SQVTM, CDR2 ANQGSEA. The ends were cut back, 7 bases at V and 4 bases at J, with 16 bases in the middle. As DNA, the CDR3 is TGCAGCGCCCTAACCGGTTCTGGCTATGGCTACACCTTC. Its translation is CSALTGSGYGYTF.

In this sample, this clonotype turned up many times. The genes are TRBV18 and TRBJ2-5; 9 bases line up with TRBD1. In germline, CDR1 is KGHSH, CDR2 LQKENI. CDR3 length: 15 residues. V lost 3 bases and J lost 4; bases outside the gene matches: 6. CDR3 residues: CASSPQQGATETQYF. The CDR3 nucleotides read TGTGCCAGCTCACCGCAACAGGGGGCTACAGAGACCCAGTACTTC.

With regard to this clonotype: One base away lies a much larger clone, so this may be a sequencing read error. V gene TRBV7-2 combines with J gene TRBJ1-3, with D unclear. The CDR3 covers 15 residues. The germline V gene encodes CDR1 SGHTA and CDR2 FQGNSA. CDR3 DNA sequence: TGTGCCAGCAGCTTAGAACCGCTCTCTGGAAAAACCATATATTTT. Its translation: CASSLEPLSGKTIYF.